The 2 T cell receptor beta chains given below trace back to one sample, sequenced in a study of blood T cell repertoires in COVID-19. Data came from immunoSEQ multiplex PCR; TCRdb stores just in-frame clones and leaves some out. The sample carries around 95,000 clones, around four fifths recorded once. The sample consisted of peripheral blood. The receptors come from a man in his 70s with active or convalescent COVID-19.

The chain couples TRBV28 to TRBJ1-1; 7 bases match TRBD1. CDR1 and CDR2 (germline): MDHEN, SYDVKM. The CDR3 is 11 residues long. Trimming cost V 6 bases and J 5 bases; bases outside gene matches: 0. The CDR3 loop reads CASRDRTEAFF. CDR3 in DNA: TGTGCCAGCAGGGACAGGACTGAAGCTTTCTTT.

This chain joins TRBV28 and TRBJ2-2; D might be TRBD1 (6 bases). The V and J ends lost 8 bases and 3 bases respectively, with 13 bases between them. The germline V gene encodes CDR1 MDHEN and CDR2 SYDVKM. The CDR3 is 14 amino acids. CDR3 DNA: TGTGCCAGCGGATTGACAGGTTACACCGGGGAGCTGTTTTTT. Translated, it gives CASGLTGYTGELFF.